Sequencing of this TCR beta chain was carried out in a study of blood T cell repertoires in COVID-19 (dated by TCRdb to the early 2020s). About the full investigation: Samples covering the acute and convalescent phases of COVID-19 were provided by collaborators in the United States, Italy and Spain. The samples were drawn from two sources: the first 160 participants of the ongoing ImmuneRACE study, and 1,000 to 1,500 subjects contributed by 6 global collaborators. The repertoires were released in a freely available public database intended as a resource for research on the immune response to SARS-CoV-2. The dataset comprised deeply sampled blood TCRbeta repertoires from subjects exposed to, actively infected with, or recovered from COVID-19. Where HLA class I and class II types were available, the types were taken from metadata supplied by the sample provider, not from assay-based typing. A de-identified subject ID, COVID-19 status, age in years and sex were almost always included in the sample metadata. The material from the prospective study consisted of cDNA or gDNA derived from T cells, B-cell-depleted T cells, or PBMCs.

Participants in the prospective study were aged about 18 to 95 years, lived in 20 to 30 United States geographic areas, and enrolled through a virtual design. To assign participants to cohorts, the prospective study relied on clinical history that participants themselves reported in a screening survey and a study questionnaire. Recovered participants in ImmuneRACE Cohort 3 were defined as having two consecutive negative NP/OP PCR tests, clearance from a healthcare professional, or resolution of symptoms. In the prospective study, mobile phlebotomists collected whole blood, serum and a nasopharyngeal or oropharyngeal swab from each participant. Over a roughly 2-month period, participants in the prospective study had the option of providing additional blood draws and questionnaires. Blood samples from the prospective study were shipped frozen or at room temperature prior to DNA extraction. TCRbeta CDR3 regions were amplified from genomic DNA using the immunoSEQ Assay, a bias-controlled multiplex PCR. From the authors' description of their analysis: Within the assay, amplification of reference gene primers was used to estimate how many nucleated cells each sample contained. To quantify the absolute abundance of each unique TCRbeta CDR3 rearrangement, sequence reads were collapsed and filtered. Productive Simpson clonality was computed per sample as the square root of Simpson's diversity index over productive rearrangements. Drawn from immuneACCESS, this table holds only the in-frame rearrangements with V and J called that TCRdb kept. Clones are partly lost; checked studies trace under half to an unresolved V gene and leave the rest unexplained. The V and J calls and clone size come from that table; D and trimming were worked out from the DNA. The sample table shows about 270,000 clones, and around 92% are seen once. The ten largest account for approximately 2% of the sample.

The CDR3 spans 16 residues, from the cysteine through the phenylalanine. The kept DNA is CDR3 alone, 48 bases in frame from the first base. From V the trimming removes 1 base and from J it removes 4 bases, while the gene matches leave 4 bases of the junction unaccounted for. CDR1 and CDR2, looked up from the germline V gene (reference sequence), are LNHNV and YYDKDF. In the case of this clone: The antigen this receptor binds is unknown. No base quality values were provided; no much bigger clone lies one nucleotide off.

The study at large found these results: How much clinical and demographic metadata was included differed by source and by participant, and the metadata was provided uncurated.

Sequencing used PBMCs or T cells enriched from blood (not recorded which). This chain joins TRBV15 to TRBJ2-1, with 10 bases in between that match TRBD2. The clonotype originates from a woman between 55 and 75 years old who had recovered from COVID-19. The CDR3 here reads CATSRALAGEYNEQFF. The base sequence is TGTGCCACCAGCAGAGCCCTAGCGGGAGAGTACAATGAGCAGTTCTTC.